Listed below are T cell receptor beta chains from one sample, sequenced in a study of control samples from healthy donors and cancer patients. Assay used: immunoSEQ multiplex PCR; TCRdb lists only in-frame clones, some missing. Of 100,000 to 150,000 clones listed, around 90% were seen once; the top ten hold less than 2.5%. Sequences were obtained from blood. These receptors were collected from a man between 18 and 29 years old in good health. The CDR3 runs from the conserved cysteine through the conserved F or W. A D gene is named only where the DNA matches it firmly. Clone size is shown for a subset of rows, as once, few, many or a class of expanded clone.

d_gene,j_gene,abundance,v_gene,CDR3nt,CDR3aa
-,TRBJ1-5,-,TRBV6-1,TGTGCCAGCAGTGAGGCAACCCTCAATCAGCCCCAGCATTTT,CASSEATLNQPQHF
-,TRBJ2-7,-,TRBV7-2,TGTGCCAGCAGCTCCGGGGGCTTCGAGCAGTACTTC,CASSSGGFEQYF
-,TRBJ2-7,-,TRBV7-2,TGTGCCAGCAACCCGGGCCGGCTCTACGAGCAGTACTTC,CASNPGRLYEQYF
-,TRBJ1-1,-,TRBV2,TGTGCCAGCAGTGAAAGGTGGGGGGACACTGAAGCTTTCTTT,CASSERWGDTEAFF
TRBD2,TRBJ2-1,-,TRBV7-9,TGTGCCAGCAGCTTATCGGGAGGGAGGGGTTACAATGAGCAGTTCTTC,CASSLSGGRGYNEQFF
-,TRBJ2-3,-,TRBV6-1,TGTGCCAGCAGCCCGTCGGGGGGCACAGATACGCAGTATTTT,CASSPSGGTDTQYF
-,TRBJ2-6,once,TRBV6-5,TGTGCCAGCAGACGCGCGAACTCTGGGGCCAACGTCCTGACTTTC,CASRRANSGANVLTF
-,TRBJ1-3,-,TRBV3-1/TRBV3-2,TGTGCCAGCAGTCTCGCAGAACCTGGAAACACCATATATTTT,CASSLAEPGNTIYF
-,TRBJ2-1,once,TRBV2,TGTGCCAGCAGTGAAGCTCAAACAGGATCCTACAATGAGCAGTTCTTC,CASSEAQTGSYNEQFF
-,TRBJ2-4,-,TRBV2,TGTGCCAGCAGTGAGGACCGGAGGGCCAAAAACATTCAGTACTTC,CASSEDRRAKNIQYF
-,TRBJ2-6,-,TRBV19,TGTGCCAGTAGTATAGGCCAGGGCTGTCCATTCTCTGGGGCCAACGTCCTGACTTTC,CASSIGQGCPFSGANVLTF
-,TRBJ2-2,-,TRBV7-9,TGTGCCAGCCCTGCCTTCGGGGAGCTGTTTTTT,CASPAFGELFF
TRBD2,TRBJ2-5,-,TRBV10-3,TGTGCCATCAGGGAGGGAGGGGAGACCCAGTACTTC,CAIREGGETQYF
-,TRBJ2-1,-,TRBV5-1,TGCGCCAGTAGGACGGAAAGTAGCTCCTACAATGAGCAGTTCTTC,CASRTESSSYNEQFF
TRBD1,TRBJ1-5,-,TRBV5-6,TGTGCCAGCAGTTTTCAGGGGGATGCCTATAGCAATCAGCCCCAGCATTTT,CASSFQGDAYSNQPQHF
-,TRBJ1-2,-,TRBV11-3,TGTGCCAGCAGCTACCCAAATGGGGATGGCTACACCTTC,CASSYPNGDGYTF
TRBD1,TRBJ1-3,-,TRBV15,TGTGCCACCAGCAGAGCGACAGGGGCCCCGACCAACACCATATATTTT,CATSRATGAPTNTIYF
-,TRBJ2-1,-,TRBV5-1,TGCGCCAGCAGCTTGGTAGCGTACATCAATGAGCAGTTCTTC,CASSLVAYINEQFF
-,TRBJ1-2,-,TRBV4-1,TGCGCCAGCAGCCAAGTTGTGGATTCTAACTATGGCTACACCTTC,CASSQVVDSNYGYTF
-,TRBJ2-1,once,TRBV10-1,TGCGCCAGCAGATCTGACAGGATAAGCTACAATGAGCAGTTCTTC,CASRSDRISYNEQFF
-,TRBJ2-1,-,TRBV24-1,TGTGCCACCAGTGATGACGGGCGGAATGAGCAGTTCTTC,CATSDDGRNEQFF
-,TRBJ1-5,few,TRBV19,TGTGCCAGTAGTATCCCGACATGGGGAGGGGAGAATAGCAATCAGCCCCAGCATTTT,CASSIPTWGGENSNQPQHF
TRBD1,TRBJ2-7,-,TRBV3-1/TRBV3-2,TGTGCCAGCAGCCCCGACAGGGGATCCTACGAGCAGTACTTC,CASSPDRGSYEQYF
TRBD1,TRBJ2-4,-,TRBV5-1,TGCGCCAGCAGCTCAGGACAGGGGGGAAACATTCAGTACTTC,CASSSGQGGNIQYF
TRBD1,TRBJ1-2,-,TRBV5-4,TGTGCCAGCAGCTTGCGGACAGGCAATGGCTACACCTTC,CASSLRTGNGYTF
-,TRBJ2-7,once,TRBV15,TGTGCCACCAGCAGAACACCGACCTACGAGCAGTACTTC,CATSRTPTYEQYF
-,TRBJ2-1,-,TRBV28,TGTGCCAGCAGTCCTAGAGATGAGCAGTTCTTC,CASSPRDEQFF
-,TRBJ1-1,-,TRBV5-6,TGTGCCAGCAGCCCCGGACAGAACACTGAAGCTTTCTTT,CASSPGQNTEAFF
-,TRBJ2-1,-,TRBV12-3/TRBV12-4,TGTGCCAGCAGTTTACTGGGTGAGCAGTTCTTC,CASSLLGEQFF
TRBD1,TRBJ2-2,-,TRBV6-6,TGTGCCAGCAGCCCCGGACAGGTTGTCACCGGGGAGCTGTTTTTT,CASSPGQVVTGELFF
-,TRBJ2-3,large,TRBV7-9,TGTGCCAGCAGCTTAGAGGGTGATACGCAGTATTTT,CASSLEGDTQYF
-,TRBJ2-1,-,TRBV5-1,TGCGCCAGCAGCTTCGGGGACGCCTACAATGAGCAGTTCTTC,CASSFGDAYNEQFF
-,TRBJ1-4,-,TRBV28,TGTGCCAGCAGTTTACGGGATCAAAAACTGTTTTTT,CASSLRDQKLFF
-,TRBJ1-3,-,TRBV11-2,TGTGCCAGCACTCGCTACTCTGGAAACACCATATATTTT,CASTRYSGNTIYF
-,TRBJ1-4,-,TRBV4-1,TGCGCCAGCAGCCAAGAGGGGGGGCTGGAAAGAGAAAAACTGTTTTTT,CASSQEGGLEREKLFF
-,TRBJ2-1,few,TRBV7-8,TGTGCCAGCAGCACGGGATACCGCAATGAGCAGTTCTTC,CASSTGYRNEQFF
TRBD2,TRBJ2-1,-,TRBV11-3,TGTGCCAGCAGCCACCTAGCGGGAGGGGACCATGAGCAGTTCTTC,CASSHLAGGDHEQFF
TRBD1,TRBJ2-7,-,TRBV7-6,TGTGCCAGCAGCTTAAACGCGTTCGAGGGGGCGGGCGAGCAGTACTTC,CASSLNAFEGAGEQYF
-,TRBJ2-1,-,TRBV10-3,TGTGCCATCGGGGAGTCGGGGACCTACAATGAGCAGTTCTTC,CAIGESGTYNEQFF
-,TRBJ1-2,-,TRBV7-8,TGTGCCAGCAGCTTAGCGGGGCAGCCAGATGGCTACACCTTC,CASSLAGQPDGYTF
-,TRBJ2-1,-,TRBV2,TGTGCCAGCAGTCGGGACTTTGGGGGCTACAATGAGCAGTTCTTC,CASSRDFGGYNEQFF
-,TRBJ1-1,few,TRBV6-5,TGTGCCAGCATGGGAGTCGCGAACACTGAAGCTTTCTTT,CASMGVANTEAFF
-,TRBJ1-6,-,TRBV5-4,TGTGCCAGCAGCTTGAAAGCGAATAATTCACCCCTCCACTTT,CASSLKANNSPLHF
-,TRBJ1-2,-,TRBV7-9,TGTGCCAGCAGCTTAGAGCAGGGTGGCTACACCTTC,CASSLEQGGYTF
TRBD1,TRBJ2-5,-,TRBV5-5,TGTGCCAGCAGCTTGGTAGGGACAGGGTTAGGAGAGACCCAGTACTTC,CASSLVGTGLGETQYF
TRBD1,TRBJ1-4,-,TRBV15,TGTGCCACCAGCCCAGGGGGGACTGGGACTAATGAAAAACTGTTTTTT,CATSPGGTGTNEKLFF
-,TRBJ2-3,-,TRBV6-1,TGTGCCAGCAGTGACGCGGGCACAGATACGCAGTATTTT,CASSDAGTDTQYF
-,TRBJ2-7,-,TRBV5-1,TGCGCCAGCAGCTTGGATACCTACGAGCAGTACTTC,CASSLDTYEQYF
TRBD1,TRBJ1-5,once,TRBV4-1,TGCGCCAGCAGCCATAATGACAGGGACCTAGGTCAGCCCCAGCATTTT,CASSHNDRDLGQPQHF